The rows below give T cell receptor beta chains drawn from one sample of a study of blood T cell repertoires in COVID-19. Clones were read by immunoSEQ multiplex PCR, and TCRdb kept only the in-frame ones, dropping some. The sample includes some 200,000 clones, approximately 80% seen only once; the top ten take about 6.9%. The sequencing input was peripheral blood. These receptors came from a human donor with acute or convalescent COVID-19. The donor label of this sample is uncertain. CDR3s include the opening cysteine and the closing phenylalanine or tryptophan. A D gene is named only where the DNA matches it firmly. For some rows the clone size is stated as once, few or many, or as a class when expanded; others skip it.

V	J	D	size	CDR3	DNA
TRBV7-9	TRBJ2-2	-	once	CASSLASTGELFF	TGTGCCAGCAGCTTAGCTAGCACCGGGGAGCTGTTTTTT
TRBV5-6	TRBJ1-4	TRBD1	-	CASSRGQGRGEKLFF	TGTGCCAGCAGCAGAGGACAGGGGAGGGGAGAAAAACTGTTTTTT
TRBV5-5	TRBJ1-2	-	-	CASSLEGGGASNYGYTF	TGTGCCAGCAGCCTGGAGGGGGGAGGGGCGAGTAACTATGGCTACACCTTC
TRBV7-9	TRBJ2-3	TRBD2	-	CASSSPGGSSGFSDTQYF	TGTGCCAGCAGCTCCCCGGGTGGTAGTAGCGGGTTTAGCGATACGCAGTATTTT
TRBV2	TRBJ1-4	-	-	CASSDQGREKLFF	TGTGCCAGCTCGGACCAGGGCCGAGAAAAACTGTTTTTT
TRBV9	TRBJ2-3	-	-	CASSPRGYVTDTQYF	TGTGCCAGCAGCCCTCGCGGATACGTGACAGATACGCAGTATTTT
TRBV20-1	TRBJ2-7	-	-	CSASFSSSGSYEQYF	TGCAGTGCTAGTTTTTCCTCCTCGGGGTCCTACGAGCAGTACTTC
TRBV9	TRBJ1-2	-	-	CASSVDRDYGYTF	TGTGCCAGCAGCGTAGACAGGGACTATGGCTACACCTTC
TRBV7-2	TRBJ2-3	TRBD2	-	CASSLVAGGLTDTQYF	TGTGCCAGCAGCTTAGTAGCGGGAGGGCTCACAGATACGCAGTATTTT
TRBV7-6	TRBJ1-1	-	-	CASSLIEGSAEAFF	TGTGCCAGCAGCTTAATCGAGGGCAGCGCTGAAGCTTTCTTT
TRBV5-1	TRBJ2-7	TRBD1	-	CASSPTGTEPYEQYF	TGCGCCAGCAGCCCGACCGGGACAGAACCCTACGAGCAGTACTTC
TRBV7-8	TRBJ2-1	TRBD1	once	CASSSGQGDGEQFF	TGTGCCAGCAGCTCCGGACAGGGGGATGGTGAGCAGTTCTTC
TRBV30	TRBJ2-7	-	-	CAWSVQGFSEQYF	TGTGCCTGGAGTGTACAGGGATTCTCCGAGCAGTACTTC
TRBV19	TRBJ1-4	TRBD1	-	CASSRQGEGKLFF	TGTGCCAGTAGTCGACAGGGGGAAGGAAAACTGTTTTTT
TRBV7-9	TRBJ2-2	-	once	CASSLASRSGELFF	TGTGCCAGCAGCTTAGCGTCAAGGAGCGGGGAGCTGTTTTTT
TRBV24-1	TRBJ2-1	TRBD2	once	CATSGPSGTFYNEQFF	TGTGCCACCAGTGGCCCTAGCGGGACCTTCTACAATGAGCAGTTCTTC
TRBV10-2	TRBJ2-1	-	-	CASSESGLPNNEQFF	TGCGCCAGCAGTGAGTCCGGACTTCCCAACAATGAGCAGTTCTTC
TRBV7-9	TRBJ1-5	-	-	CASSRGGSQPQHF	TGTGCCAGCAGTAGGGGGGGCTCTCAGCCCCAGCATTTT
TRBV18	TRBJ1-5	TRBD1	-	CASSPGQVNQPQHF	TGTGCCAGCTCACCCGGACAGGTCAATCAGCCCCAGCATTTT
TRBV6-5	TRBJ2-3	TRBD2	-	CASSYEGGLGADTQYF	TGTGCCAGCAGTTACGAGGGAGGGCTGGGGGCAGATACGCAGTATTTT
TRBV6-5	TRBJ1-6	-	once	CASSYSVHRTPSPLHF	TGTGCCAGCAGTTACTCGGTTCACAGGACACCTTCACCCCTCCACTTT
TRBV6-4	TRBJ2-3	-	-	CASSDGATQGTQYF	TGTGCCAGCAGTGACGGGGCTACTCAGGGTACGCAGTATTTT
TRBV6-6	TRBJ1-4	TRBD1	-	CASSPIRTGGSTNEKLFF	TGTGCCAGCAGTCCCATAAGGACAGGGGGCTCAACTAATGAAAAACTGTTTTTT
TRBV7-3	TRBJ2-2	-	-	CASSRRAQLNTGELFF	TGTGCCAGCAGCCGCCGTGCACAGCTGAACACCGGGGAGCTGTTTTTT
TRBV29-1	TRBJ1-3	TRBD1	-	CSAQRGLQGPGNTIYF	TGCAGCGCCCAGCGCGGCCTACAGGGGCCCGGAAACACCATATATTTT
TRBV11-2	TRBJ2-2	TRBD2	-	CASSLQLAGGHGELFF	TGTGCCAGCAGCTTACAACTAGCGGGAGGGCACGGGGAGCTGTTTTTT
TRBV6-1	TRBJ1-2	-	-	CASSWGQTNYGYTF	TGTGCCTCGTCGTGGGGCCAGACGAACTATGGCTACACCTTC
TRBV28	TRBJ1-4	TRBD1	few	CASQPRTGFNEKLFF	TGTGCCAGCCAACCGCGGACAGGGTTTAATGAAAAACTGTTTTTT
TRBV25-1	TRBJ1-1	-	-	CASSEQGRNTEAFF	TGTGCCAGCAGTGAACAGGGTAGGAACACTGAAGCTTTCTTT
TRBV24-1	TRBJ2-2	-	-	CATSDRGNTGELFF	TGTGCCACCAGTGACAGGGGAAACACCGGGGAGCTGTTTTTT
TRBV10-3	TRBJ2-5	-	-	CAISVRLGRETQYF	TGTGCCATCAGTGTTAGACTAGGGCGAGAGACCCAGTACTTC
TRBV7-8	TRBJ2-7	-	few	CASSLEAPYEQYF	TGTGCCAGCAGCTTAGAAGCCCCCTACGAGCAGTACTTC
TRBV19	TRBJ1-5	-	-	CASSNPWGVSNQPQHF	TGTGCCAGTAGTAACCCCTGGGGGGTTAGCAATCAGCCCCAGCATTTT
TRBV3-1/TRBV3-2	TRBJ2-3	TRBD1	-	CASSHGQAFTDTQYF	TGTGCCAGCAGCCACGGACAGGCATTCACAGATACGCAGTATTTT
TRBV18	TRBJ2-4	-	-	CASSPSTLAQNIQYF	TGTGCCAGCTCACCTTCGACACTTGCCCAAAACATTCAGTACTTC
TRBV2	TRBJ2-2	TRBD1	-	CASTMGQTYTGELFF	TGTGCCAGCACTATGGGACAGACCTACACCGGGGAGCTGTTTTTT
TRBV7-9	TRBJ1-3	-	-	CASSFAAGGGNTIYF	TGTGCCAGCAGCTTCGCCGCCGGAGGTGGAAACACCATATATTTT
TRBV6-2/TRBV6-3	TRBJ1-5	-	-	CASSYRGNGNQPQHF	TGTGCCAGCAGTTACCGAGGGAATGGCAATCAGCCCCAGCATTTT
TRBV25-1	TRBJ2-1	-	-	CASSGDGTYNEQFF	TGTGCCAGCAGTGGTGACGGGACCTACAATGAGCAGTTCTTC
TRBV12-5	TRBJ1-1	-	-	CASGSGQGMNTEAFF	TGTGCTAGTGGTTCGGGGCAGGGGATGAACACTGAAGCTTTCTTT
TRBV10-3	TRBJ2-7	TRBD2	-	CAIRAGTSGYEQYF	TGTGCCATCAGGGCCGGGACTAGTGGGTACGAGCAGTACTTC
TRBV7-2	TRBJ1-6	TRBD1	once	CASSLDGTGTSPLHF	TGTGCCAGCAGCTTAGATGGGACAGGGACTTCACCCCTCCACTTT
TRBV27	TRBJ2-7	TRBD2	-	CASSSSGRDVYEQYF	TGTGCCAGCAGTTCGAGCGGGAGGGACGTCTACGAGCAGTACTTC
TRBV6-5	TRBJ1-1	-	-	CASSPESRGRTEAFF	TGTGCCAGCAGCCCCGAGAGTAGGGGTAGGACTGAAGCTTTCTTT
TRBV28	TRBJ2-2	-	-	CASLKPAAGELFF	TGTGCCAGCCTAAAACCCGCCGCCGGGGAGCTGTTTTTT
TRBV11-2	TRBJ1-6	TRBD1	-	CASSFKGTGSPLHF	TGTGCCAGCAGCTTTAAGGGGACAGGATCACCCCTCCACTTT